This TCR beta chain was identified during a study of T cell responses to AZD1222 COVID-19 vaccine. Analyses pooled second doses at about 4 or about 12 weeks. Method: immunoSEQ multiplex PCR; TCRdb's copy keeps in-frame clones and lacks some. The top ten hold around 4.4% of the sample, which has roughly 120,000 clones, roughly 85% seen once. Overall study results and limits: Researchers took repertoire samples only after the peak T cell response had come. Donors skewed white British and female; clonal diversity was possibly underestimated.

This clone was detected a few times. What it binds is unknown. V lost 6 bases to trimming and J lost 10 bases; unmatched junction nucleotides: 5. The CDR3 spans 12 residues. Sequences were derived from peripheral blood, sampled 28 days after the second AZD1222 dose. The TCR was taken from an adult who received the AZD1222 COVID-19 vaccine. This chain links TRBV12-3 or TRBV12-4 with TRBJ1-4, with 7 nucleotides matching TRBD1. The CDR3 DNA reads TGTGCCAGCAGCCTTAACAGGGGAAAACTGTTTTTT. It translates to CASSLNRGKLFF.